One sample yielded the 16 T cell receptor beta chains listed below, sequenced in a study of OX40 agonist ivuxolimab in advanced cancers. Library preparation used the immunoSEQ multiplex PCR assay. TCRdb retrieved this table from immuneACCESS and kept in-frame rearrangements only. Not all clones are present; in checked studies, unresolved V genes account for under half, and no reason is known for the remainder. The table for this sample lists fewer than 100,000 clones; 85% to 90% of them were counted only once. The ten top clones hold 10% to 15% of the sample. The starting material was CD4+ or CD8+ T cells sorted from blood, obtained in a trial of the OX40 agonist ivuxolimab. The receptors here all came from an adult with an advanced solid tumor such as melanoma, head and neck, liver or kidney cancer.

This clone was detected only once. The chain combines TRBV28 with TRBJ2-3; no definite D call. Germline V gene sequence: CDR1 MDHEN, CDR2 SYDVKM. V was shortened by 5 bases and J by 2 bases, with 8 bases between the two germline ends. The CDR3 is made up of 13 amino acids. CDR3 nucleotide sequence: TGTGCCAGCAGTCCGCCCCCCACAGATACGCAGTATTTT. Translated, it gives CASSPPPTDTQYF.

The rearrangement uses TRBV6-6 and TRBJ2-4; 8 nucleotides align to TRBD2. This CDR3 region has 15 residues. With V trimmed by 1 base and J by 4 bases, 3 bases remained unmatched. Germline values: CDR1 MNHNY, CDR2 SVGAGI (reference sequence). DNA of the CDR3: TGTGCCAGCAGTTACTTGGGACTAGAAAAAAACATTCAGTACTTC. As protein: CASSYLGLEKNIQYF.

The gene calls are TRBV18 and TRBJ1-1; D not resolved. The CDR3 totals 12 residues. CDR1 and CDR2 (germline): KGHSH, LQKENI. The V gene lost 3 bases and the J gene lost 6 bases, with 8 bases spanning the gap. CDR3 nucleotide sequence: TGTGCCAGCTCACCGACGTCCCCTGAAGCTTTCTTT. Translating it yields CASSPTSPEAFF.

The rearrangement links TRBV27 to TRBJ2-7; TRBD1 matches at 8 bases. Germline CDR1 is MNHEY and CDR2 is SMNVEV (reference sequence). The V gene end was trimmed by 10 bases and the J gene end by 6 bases; junction bases not matched to a gene: 8. The CDR3 consists of 12 residues. The CDR3, as DNA: TGTGCCACCCGGGACAGGTTCGGCGAGCAGTACTTC. Protein sequence: CATRDRFGEQYF.

The chain is built from TRBV4-1 and TRBJ2-1; the D gene is possibly TRBD1 (7 bases). V was clipped by 6 bases and J by 4 bases, with 16 bases between them. CDR1 is MGHRA and CDR2 is YSYEKL in the germline V gene. There are 15 residues in the CDR3. The CDR3, as DNA: TGCGCCAGCAGACCCGGAGGGGGCTATTACAATGAGCAGTTCTTC. Its protein is CASRPGGGYYNEQFF.

This clone is medium-sized (0.01 to 0.1%) by share. V usage is TRBV7-3 and J usage is TRBJ1-1; D gene uncertain. Germline V gene lookup returns CDR1 SGHTA and CDR2 FQGTGA. The CDR3 runs to 15 residues. The V gene lost 2 bases and the J gene lost 0 bases, with 10 bases spanning the gap. CDR3 sequence: CASSLGSQVNTEAFF. The CDR3 coding sequence is TGTGCCAGCAGCTTAGGTTCCCAGGTGAACACTGAAGCTTTCTTT.

The V call is TRBV7-9, the J call TRBJ2-7; D may be TRBD2 (5 bases). The CDR3 runs to 14 residues. V was shortened by 1 base and J by 7 bases, with 14 bases between the two germline ends. Germline CDR1 is SEHNR and CDR2 is FQNEAQ (reference sequence). The chain's CDR3 is CASSLVSPGEEQYF. In DNA form, the CDR3 reads TGTGCCAGCAGCTTAGTTTCCCCCGGGGAAGAGCAGTACTTC.

This clone was seen once. V and J are TRBV30 and TRBJ2-2, with D tentatively TRBD2 (6 bases). This CDR3 comprises 16 residues. The germline V gene encodes CDR1 GTSNPN and CDR2 SVGIG (reference sequence). Between the trimmed V and J ends, which lost 5 bases and 0 bases, there was a span of 16 bases. CDR3 region: CAWLLDSGPNTGELFF. The CDR3 DNA is TGTGCCTGGCTGCTCGACAGCGGGCCGAACACCGGGGAGCTGTTTTTT.

This chain connects TRBV2 to TRBJ2-3; D gene ambiguous. This CDR3 region has 14 residues. From germline, CDR1 is SNHLY and CDR2 FYNNEI. V was pared by 7 bases and J by 0 bases, with 11 bases between. The CDR3 DNA reads TGTGCCAGCATGGTCGGTCCTAGCACAGATACGCAGTATTTT. Translated, it gives CASMVGPSTDTQYF. The full variable domain, its missing parts supplied by reference TRBV2 and TRBJ2-3, is EPEVTQTPSHQVTQMGQEVILRCVPISNHLYFYWYRQILGQKVEFLVSFYNNEISEKSEIFDDQFSVERPDGSNFTLKIRSTKLEDSAMYFCASMVGPSTDTQYFGPGTRLTVL.

This clone occurred a few times. This chain joins TRBV6-6 and TRBJ1-4, with D tentatively TRBD1 (5 bases). This CDR3 contains 15 residues. V lost 5 bases to trimming and J lost 0 bases, with 10 bases between them. Per the germline V gene, CDR1 is MNHNY and CDR2 is SVGAGI (reference sequence). The CDR3 DNA sequence: TGTGCCAGCAGTGGTCGACAGACAACTAATGAAAAACTGTTTTTT. As protein: CASSGRQTTNEKLFF.

The genes are TRBV11-2 and TRBJ2-1; TRBD2 agrees at 9 bases. The CDR3 extends over 16 amino acids. Germline V gene data show CDR1 as SGHAT and CDR2 as FQNNGV. Trimming cost V 0 bases and J 6 bases; bases outside gene matches: 6. Here the CDR3 reads CASSLERREGANEQFF. The CDR3 DNA reads as TGTGCCAGCAGCTTAGAGCGGCGGGAGGGTGCCAATGAGCAGTTCTTC.

The V and J genes are TRBV2 and TRBJ2-5; TRBD1 aligns across 9 bases. The J call may not be correct, given that the DNA end is closer to TRBJ2-7. The CDR3 sequence is 15 residues long. Germline assignment: CDR1 SNHLY and CDR2 FYNNEI. Written as DNA, the CDR3 is TGTGCCAGCAATAACAGGGGGCTAAGTCCCTACGAGCAGTACTTC. Translated, it gives CASNNRGLSPYEQYF.

The chain links TRBV7-9 to TRBJ1-1, with a weak D call TRBD1 (5 bases). Per germline, CDR1 SEHNR and CDR2 FQNEAQ (reference sequence). The length of the CDR3 is 14 residues. V was shortened by 5 bases and J by 7 bases, with 17 bases between the two germline ends. The CDR3 is CASSPRVGPNEAFF. The CDR3 bases are TGTGCCAGCAGCCCCCGTGTGGGGCCTAATGAAGCTTTCTTT.

The chain recombines TRBV11-3 with TRBJ2-1, with 7 bases fitting TRBD2. With V trimmed by 5 bases and J by 7 bases, 14 bases remained unmatched. The germline gives CDR1 SGHNT, CDR2 YENEEA. There are 16 residues in the CDR3. CDR3 protein: CASSPHPLTGGNEQFF. CDR3 bases: TGTGCCAGCAGCCCACACCCCCTAACGGGAGGAAATGAGCAGTTCTTC.

This clone was seen a few times. The chain has TRBV7-9 and TRBJ1-2; 7 nucleotides match TRBD1. There are 12 residues in the CDR3. The germline gives CDR1 SEHNR, CDR2 FQNEAQ (reference sequence). V was clipped by 5 bases and J by 9 bases; unmatched bases: 6. Written as DNA, the CDR3 is TGTGCCAGCAGCAGGGGGCTTAGGAGCTACACCTTC. Translation: CASSRGLRSYTF. The full variable domain, with the rest looked up from reference TRBV7-9 and TRBJ1-2, is DTGVSQNPRHKITKRGQNVTFRCDPISEHNRLYWYRQTLGQGPEFLTYFQNEAQLEKSRLLSDRFSAERPKGSFSTLEIQRTEQGDSAMYLCASSRGLRSYTFGSGTRLTVV.

J is TRBJ1-2 and V is TRBV6-1; D unclear. The CDR3 totals 13 residues. CDR1 and CDR2 (germline): MNHNS, SASEGT. Deletions cut 2 bases from V and 2 bases from J, with 6 bases between. As DNA, the CDR3 is TGTGCCAGCAGTGAAACCAGAAACTATGGCTACACCTTC. Translation: CASSETRNYGYTF.